One and the same sample provided the 17 T cell receptor beta chains below, sequenced in a study of PD-1 blockade in classical Hodgkin lymphoma. The table came from immunoSEQ multiplex PCR; TCRdb's copy has only in-frame clones and leaves some out. Of 15,000 to 20,000 clones in the sample, 83% were seen once. The time point denotes: cycle 4 day 1 (C4D1), after less than 7 weeks of nivolumab. All patients experienced relapse after autologous stem cell transplantation, and brentuximab vedotin exposure was variable. The material was peripheral blood mononuclear cells (PBMCs), obtained before the fourth cycle of nivolumab. The receptor set was obtained from a human donor with classical Hodgkin lymphoma.

V usage is TRBV5-1 and J usage is TRBJ2-1; TRBD1 matches at 8 bases. The CDR3 totals 14 residues. After removal of 4 bases from V and 3 bases from J, the junction contained 3 bases not matched to a gene. The germline gives CDR1 SGHRS, CDR2 YFSETQ. The CDR3 reads CASSEGQGYNEQFF. Here the CDR3 DNA reads TGCGCCAGCAGCGAAGGACAGGGCTACAATGAGCAGTTCTTC.

The chain recombines TRBV6-5 with TRBJ1-1; D call uncertain. This CDR3 is built from 14 residues. Germline-derived CDR1 and CDR2 are MNHEY and SVGAGI. V lost 5 bases and J 1 base, leaving 11 bases between the germline ends. The CDR3, as DNA: TGTGCCAGCAGTCTGAGTAGCGCGAACACTGAAGCTTTCTTT. It is translated as CASSLSSANTEAFF.

This rearrangement joins TRBV19 to TRBJ2-5; the D call may be TRBD1 or TRBD2 (5 bases each). This CDR3 has 11 residues. Germline V gene sequence: CDR1 LNHDA, CDR2 SQIVND (reference sequence). Trimming took 7 bases from V and 5 from J, leaving 8 bases between them. Written as DNA, the CDR3 is TGTGCCAGTACCGAGGGGGAGACCCAGTACTTC. Its protein product is CASTEGETQYF. Filled out from reference TRBV19 and TRBJ2-5, the complete variable domain reads DGGITQSPKYLFRKEGQNVTLSCEQNLNHDAMYWYRQDPGQGLRLIYYSQIVNDFQKGDIAEGYSVSREKKESFPLTVTSAQKNPTAFYLCASTEGETQYFGPGTRLLVL.

V and J are TRBV9 and TRBJ1-2; TRBD1 might be the D (5 bases). The CDR3 extends over 13 amino acids. The germline gives CDR1 SGDLS, CDR2 YYNGEE. V dropped 5 bases and J dropped 0 bases, with 8 bases sitting between them. The CDR3 loop is CASSTGPNYGYTF. CDR3 coding DNA: TGTGCCAGCAGTACAGGACCTAACTATGGCTACACCTTC.

V gene TRBV11-3 combines with J gene TRBJ2-3, with TRBD2 as a possible D gene (7 bases). The CDR3 sequence is 16 residues long. Germline lookup yields CDR1 SGHNT and CDR2 YENEEA. Trimming removed 3 bases at V and 1 base at J, with 14 bases between. CDR3 residues: CASSLEGGLGTDTQYF. The CDR3 nucleotides read TGTGCCAGCAGCTTGGAGGGGGGGCTGGGCACAGATACGCAGTATTTT. Full variable domain (remainder filled in from reference TRBV11-3 and TRBJ2-3): EAGVVQSPRYKIIEKKQPVAFWCNPISGHNTLYWYLQNLGQGPELLIRYENEEAVDDSQLPKDRFSAERLKGVDSTLKIQPAELGDSAVYLCASSLEGGLGTDTQYFGPGTRLTVL.

The rearrangement links TRBV5-1 to TRBJ1-6; D perhaps matches TRBD1 (5 bases). The V and J ends lost 2 bases and 8 bases respectively, with 11 bases between them. Looked up from germline, CDR1 is SGHRS and CDR2 is YFSETQ. This CDR3 contains 14 residues. The CDR3 DNA follows: TGCGCCAGCAGCTTTAAGGGGACTGATTCACCCCTCCACTTT. It codes for CASSFKGTDSPLHF. The whole variable domain, filled in from reference TRBV5-1 and TRBJ1-6, reads KAGVTQTPRYLIKTRGQQVTLSCSPISGHRSVSWYQQTPGQGLQFLFEYFSETQRNKGNFPGRFSGRQFSNSRSEMNVSTLELGDSALYLCASSFKGTDSPLHFGNGTRLTVT.

This clone was recorded a few times. Other nucleotide sequences from this sample produce the same CDR3. This chain joins TRBV19 and TRBJ1-2; tentative D call: TRBD1 (6 bases). The V gene lost 7 bases and the J gene lost 2 bases, with 8 bases spanning the gap. This CDR3 comprises 12 residues. CDR1 is LNHDA and CDR2 is SQIVND in the germline V gene (reference sequence). The CDR3 protein is CASIGGNYGYTF. CDR3 coding DNA: TGTGCCAGTATAGGGGGGAACTATGGCTACACCTTC.

The V and J genes are TRBV7-9 and TRBJ1-3, with 8 bases aligning to TRBD1. CDR1 and CDR2 from the germline V gene are SEHNR and FQNEAQ (reference sequence). This CDR3 spans 16 amino acids. The V segment lost 3 bases and the J segment 4 bases; nucleotides outside the gene matches: 8. The CDR3 protein is CASSLDRALRGNTIYF. The CDR3 nucleotides read TGTGCCAGCAGCTTGGACAGGGCTCTGAGGGGAAACACCATATATTTT.

CDR3 region: CASSPQPTSGEGEQYF. The DNA for the CDR3 is TGCGCCAGCAGCCCCCAACCGACTAGCGGGGAGGGAGAGCAGTACTTC. This chain links TRBV5-1 with TRBJ2-7; 11 nucleotides agree with TRBD2. Germline V gene data show CDR1 as SGHRS and CDR2 as YFSETQ. V dropped 4 bases and J dropped 7; count of bases not matched to a gene: 13. The CDR3 consists of 16 residues. Full variable domain (outside the CDR3, taken from reference TRBV5-1 and TRBJ2-7): KAGVTQTPRYLIKTRGQQVTLSCSPISGHRSVSWYQQTPGQGLQFLFEYFSETQRNKGNFPGRFSGRQFSNSRSEMNVSTLELGDSALYLCASSPQPTSGEGEQYFGPGTRLTVT.

The V and J genes are TRBV6-5 and TRBJ1-4, with a possible D match to TRBD1 (5 bases). The germline V gene encodes CDR1 MNHEY and CDR2 SVGAGI. The CDR3 covers 14 residues. The ends were cut back, 5 bases at V and 8 bases at J, with 15 bases in the middle. CDR3 protein: CASSDQGPGEKLFF. CDR3 nucleotide sequence: TGTGCCAGCAGTGACCAGGGACCGGGGGAAAAACTGTTTTTT.

The chain carries TRBV7-9 and TRBJ2-1; D may be TRBD1 or TRBD2 (6 bases each). This CDR3 is 19 amino acids long. With 4 bases removed from V and 0 bases from J, the gap between germline ends came to 22 bases. Germline assignment: CDR1 SEHNR and CDR2 FQNEAQ (reference sequence). The CDR3: CASSSRGPGGSSSYNEQFF. For the CDR3, the DNA is TGTGCCAGCAGCTCCCGCGGTCCCGGGGGCTCGAGCTCCTACAATGAGCAGTTCTTC. The complete variable domain, with remaining parts taken from reference TRBV7-9 and TRBJ2-1, reads DTGVSQNPRHKITKRGQNVTFRCDPISEHNRLYWYRQTLGQGPEFLTYFQNEAQLEKSRLLSDRFSAERPKGSFSTLEIQRTEQGDSAMYLCASSSRGPGGSSSYNEQFFGPGTRLTVL.

The J gene is TRBJ1-5, the V gene TRBV7-9, with D uncertain. The V end was cut by 5 bases, the J end by 4 bases, with 9 bases between. There are 13 residues in the CDR3. Germline-derived CDR1 and CDR2 are SEHNR and FQNEAQ (reference sequence). The CDR3 DNA follows: TGTGCCAGCAGCCCGAATGGGAATCAGCCCCAGCATTTT. It codes for CASSPNGNQPQHF.

V gene TRBV14 combines with J gene TRBJ2-3; D gene unclear. The V end was cut by 6 bases, the J end by 0 bases, with 10 bases between. In germline, CDR1 is SGHDN, CDR2 FVKESK. The CDR3 runs to 14 residues. Here the CDR3 reads CASRGDSSTDTQYF. CDR3 in DNA: TGTGCCAGCAGGGGCGATTCTAGCACAGATACGCAGTATTTT.

This chain joins TRBV6-6 and TRBJ2-7, with D perhaps matching TRBD1 or TRBD2 (5 bases each). Between the trimmed V and J ends, which lost 5 bases and 7 bases, there was a span of 21 bases. This CDR3 contains 15 residues. CDR1 is MNHNY and CDR2 is SVGAGI in the germline V gene (reference sequence). The DNA of the CDR3 is TGTGCCAGCAGTCCCGGGGCAAGCGATTCGGGGGAGCAGTACTTC. Encoded protein: CASSPGASDSGEQYF.

This clone showed up just once. The chain carries TRBV7-9 and TRBJ1-3; D uncertain. Germline V CDR1 and CDR2: SEHNR, FQNEAQ (reference sequence). The CDR3 totals 15 residues. The V and J ends lost 3 bases and 4 bases respectively, with 13 bases between them. The CDR3, as DNA: TGTGCCAGCAGCTTGCCCGGGGTTGGAGGAAACACCATATATTTT. As protein: CASSLPGVGGNTIYF.

The rearrangement uses TRBV4-3 and TRBJ2-3; D gene uncertain. The CDR3 totals 15 residues. Per germline, CDR1 LGHNA and CDR2 YSLEER. V was trimmed by 0 bases and J by 0 bases, leaving 7 bases between them. The CDR3 DNA sequence: TGCGCCAGCAGCCAAGAATACGAAAGCACAGATACGCAGTATTTT. Amino acids: CASSQEYESTDTQYF.

This clone was seen only a few times. The DNA of the CDR3 is TGTGCCAGCAGCAGACAGGAACAGGGCTATGGCTACACCTTC. It translates to CASSRQEQGYGYTF. This rearrangement joins TRBV7-8 to TRBJ1-2; D is perhaps TRBD1 (6 bases). Germline CDR1 is SGHVS and CDR2 is FQNEAQ. The ends were cut back, 5 bases at V and 4 bases at J, with 14 bases in the middle. The CDR3 loop spans 14 amino acids. The full variable domain, completed using reference TRBV7-8 and TRBJ1-2, is GAGVSQSPRYKVAKRGQDVALRCDPISGHVSLFWYQQALGQGPEFLTYFQNEAQLDKSGLPSDRFFAERPEGSVSTLKIQRTQQEDSAVYLCASSRQEQGYGYTFGSGTRLTVV.